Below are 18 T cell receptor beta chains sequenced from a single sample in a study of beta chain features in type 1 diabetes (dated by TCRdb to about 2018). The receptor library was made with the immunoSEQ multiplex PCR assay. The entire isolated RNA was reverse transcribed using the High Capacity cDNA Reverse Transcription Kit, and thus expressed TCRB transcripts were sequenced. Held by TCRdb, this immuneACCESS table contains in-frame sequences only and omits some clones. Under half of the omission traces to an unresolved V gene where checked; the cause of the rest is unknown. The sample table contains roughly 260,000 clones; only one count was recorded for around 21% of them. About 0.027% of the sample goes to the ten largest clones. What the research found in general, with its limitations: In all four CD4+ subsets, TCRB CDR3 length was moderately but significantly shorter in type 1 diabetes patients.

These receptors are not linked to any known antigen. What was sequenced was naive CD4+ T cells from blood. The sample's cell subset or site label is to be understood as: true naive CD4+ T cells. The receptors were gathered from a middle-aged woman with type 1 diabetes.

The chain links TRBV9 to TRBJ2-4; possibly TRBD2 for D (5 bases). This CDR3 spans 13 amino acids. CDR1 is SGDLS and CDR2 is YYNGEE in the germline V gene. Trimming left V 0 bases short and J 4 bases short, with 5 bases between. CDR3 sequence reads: CASSVGGKNIQYF. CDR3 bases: TGTGCCAGCAGCGTAGGAGGGAAAAACATTCAGTACTTC. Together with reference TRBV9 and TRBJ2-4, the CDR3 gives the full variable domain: DSGVTQTPKHLITATGQRVTLRCSPRSGDLSVYWYQQSLDQGLQFLIQYYNGEERAKGNILERFSAQQFPDLHSELNLSSLELGDSALYFCASSVGGKNIQYFGAGTRLSVL.

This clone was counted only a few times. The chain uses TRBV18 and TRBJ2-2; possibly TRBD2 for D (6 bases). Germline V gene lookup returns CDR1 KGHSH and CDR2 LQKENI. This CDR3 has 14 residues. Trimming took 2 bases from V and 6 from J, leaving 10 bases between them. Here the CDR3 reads CASSPNREPGELFF. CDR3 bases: TGTGCCAGCTCACCAAACCGGGAGCCCGGGGAGCTGTTTTTT.

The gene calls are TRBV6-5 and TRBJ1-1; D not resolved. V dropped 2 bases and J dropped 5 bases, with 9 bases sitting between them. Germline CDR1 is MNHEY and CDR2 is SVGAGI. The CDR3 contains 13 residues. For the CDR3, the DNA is TGTGCCAGCAGTTACCGCAGAGGAACTGAAGCTTTCTTT. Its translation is CASSYRRGTEAFF.

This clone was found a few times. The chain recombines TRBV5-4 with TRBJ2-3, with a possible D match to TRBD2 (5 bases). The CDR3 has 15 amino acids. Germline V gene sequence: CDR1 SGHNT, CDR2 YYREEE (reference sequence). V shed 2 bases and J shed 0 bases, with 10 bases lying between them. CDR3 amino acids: CASSLRTGSTDTQYF. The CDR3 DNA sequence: TGTGCCAGCAGCTTAAGGACGGGAAGCACAGATACGCAGTATTTT.

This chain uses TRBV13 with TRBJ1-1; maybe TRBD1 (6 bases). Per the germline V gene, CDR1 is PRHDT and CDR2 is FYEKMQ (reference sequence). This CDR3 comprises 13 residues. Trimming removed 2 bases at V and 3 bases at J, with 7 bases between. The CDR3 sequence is CASSLNRDTEAFF. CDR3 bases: TGTGCCAGCAGCTTAAACAGGGACACTGAAGCTTTCTTT. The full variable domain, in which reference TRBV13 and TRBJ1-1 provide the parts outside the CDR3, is AAGVIQSPRHLIKEKRETATLKCYPIPRHDTVYWYQQGPGQDPQFLISFYEKMQSDKGSIPDRFSAQQFSDYHSELNMSSLELGDSALYFCASSLNRDTEAFFGQGTRLTVV.

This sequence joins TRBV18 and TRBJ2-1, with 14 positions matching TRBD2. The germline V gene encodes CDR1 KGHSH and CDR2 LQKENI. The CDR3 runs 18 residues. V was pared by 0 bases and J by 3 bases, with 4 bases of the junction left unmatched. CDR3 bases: TGTGCCAGCTCACCACCGGGACTAGCGGGAGAAATCTACAATGAGCAGTTCTTC. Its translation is CASSPPGLAGEIYNEQFF.

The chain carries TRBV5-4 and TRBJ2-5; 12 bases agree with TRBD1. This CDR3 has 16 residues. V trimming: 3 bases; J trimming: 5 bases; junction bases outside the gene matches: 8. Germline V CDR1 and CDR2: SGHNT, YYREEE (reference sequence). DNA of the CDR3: TGTGCCAGCAGCTCCCCGGGACAGGGGGCGGAGGAGACCCAGTACTTC. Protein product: CASSSPGQGAEETQYF.

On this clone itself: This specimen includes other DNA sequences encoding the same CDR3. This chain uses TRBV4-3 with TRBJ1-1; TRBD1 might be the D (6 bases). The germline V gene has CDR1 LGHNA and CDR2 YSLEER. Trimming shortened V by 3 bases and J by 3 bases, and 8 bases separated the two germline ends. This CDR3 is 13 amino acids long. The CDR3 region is CASSQDRDTEAFF. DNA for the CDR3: TGCGCCAGCAGCCAGGACAGAGACACTGAAGCTTTCTTT.

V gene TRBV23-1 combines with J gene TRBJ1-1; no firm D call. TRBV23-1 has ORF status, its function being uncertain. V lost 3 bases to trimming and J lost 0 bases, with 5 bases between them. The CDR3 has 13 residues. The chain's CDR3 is CASSQQMNTEAFF. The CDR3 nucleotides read TGCGCCAGCAGTCAGCAGATGAACACTGAAGCTTTCTTT.

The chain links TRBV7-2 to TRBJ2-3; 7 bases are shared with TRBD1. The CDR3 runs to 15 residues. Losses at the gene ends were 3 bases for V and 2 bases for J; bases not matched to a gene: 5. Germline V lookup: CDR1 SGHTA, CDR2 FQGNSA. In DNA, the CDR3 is TGTGCCAGCAGCTTTGATGGGACAGACACAGATACGCAGTATTTT. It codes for CASSFDGTDTDTQYF.

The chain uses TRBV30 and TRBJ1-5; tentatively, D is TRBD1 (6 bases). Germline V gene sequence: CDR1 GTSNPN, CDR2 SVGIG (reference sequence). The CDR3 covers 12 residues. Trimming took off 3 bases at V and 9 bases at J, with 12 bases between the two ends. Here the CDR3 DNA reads TGTGCCTGGAGACAGGGAATTGGGCCCCAGCATTTT. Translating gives CAWRQGIGPQHF.

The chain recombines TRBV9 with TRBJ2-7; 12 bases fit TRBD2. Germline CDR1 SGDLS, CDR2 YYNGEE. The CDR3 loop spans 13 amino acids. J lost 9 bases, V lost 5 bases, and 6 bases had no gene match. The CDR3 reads CASSSTSGSPQYF. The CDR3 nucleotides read TGTGCCAGCAGTTCGACTAGCGGGAGTCCGCAGTACTTC.

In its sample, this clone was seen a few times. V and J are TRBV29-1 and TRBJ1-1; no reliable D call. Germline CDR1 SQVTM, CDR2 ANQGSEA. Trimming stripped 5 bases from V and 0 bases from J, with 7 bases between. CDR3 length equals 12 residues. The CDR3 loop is CSVKEMNTEAFF. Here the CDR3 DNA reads TGCAGCGTTAAGGAGATGAACACTGAAGCTTTCTTT.

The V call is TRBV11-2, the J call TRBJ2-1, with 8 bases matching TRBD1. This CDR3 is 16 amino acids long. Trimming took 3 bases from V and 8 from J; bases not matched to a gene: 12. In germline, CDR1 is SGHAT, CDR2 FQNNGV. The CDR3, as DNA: TGTGCCAGCAGCTTTGCTCGCGGACAGGGTAGAGATGAGCAGTTCTTC. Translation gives CASSFARGQGRDEQFF.

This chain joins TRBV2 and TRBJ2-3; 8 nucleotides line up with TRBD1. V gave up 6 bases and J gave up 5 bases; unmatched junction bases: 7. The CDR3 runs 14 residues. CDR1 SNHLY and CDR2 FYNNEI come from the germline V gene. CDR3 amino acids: CASRAGQGRDTQYF. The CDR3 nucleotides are TGTGCCAGCAGGGCCGGACAGGGAAGAGATACGCAGTATTTT.

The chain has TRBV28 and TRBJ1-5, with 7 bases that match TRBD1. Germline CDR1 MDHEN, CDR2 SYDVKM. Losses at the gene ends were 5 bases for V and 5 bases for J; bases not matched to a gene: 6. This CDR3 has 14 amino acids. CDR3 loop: CASSEDREDQPQHF. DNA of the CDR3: TGTGCCAGCAGTGAAGACAGGGAAGATCAGCCCCAGCATTTT. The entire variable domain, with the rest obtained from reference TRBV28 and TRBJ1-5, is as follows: DVKVTQSSRYLVKRTGEKVFLECVQDMDHENMFWYRQDPGLGLRLIYFSYDVKMKEKGDIPEGYSVSREKKERFSLILESASTNQTSMYLCASSEDREDQPQHFGDGTRLSIL.

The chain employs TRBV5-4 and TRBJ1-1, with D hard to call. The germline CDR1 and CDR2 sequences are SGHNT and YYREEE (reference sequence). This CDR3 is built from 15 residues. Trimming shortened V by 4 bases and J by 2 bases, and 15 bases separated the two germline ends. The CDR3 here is CASSPGSNRNTEAFF. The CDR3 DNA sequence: TGTGCCAGCAGCCCGGGATCGAACCGAAACACTGAAGCTTTCTTT.

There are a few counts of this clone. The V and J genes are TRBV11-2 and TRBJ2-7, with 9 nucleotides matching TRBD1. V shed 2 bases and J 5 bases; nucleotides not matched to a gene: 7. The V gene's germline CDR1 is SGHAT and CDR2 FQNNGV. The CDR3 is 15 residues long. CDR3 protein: CASSLMGQGGDEQYF. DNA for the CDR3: TGTGCCAGCAGCTTAATGGGACAGGGTGGCGACGAGCAGTACTTC. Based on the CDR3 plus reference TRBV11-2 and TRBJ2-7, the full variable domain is EAGVAQSPRYKIIEKRQSVAFWCNPISGHATLYWYQQILGQGPKLLIQFQNNGVVDDSQLPKDRFSAERLKGVDSTLKIQPAKLEDSAVYLCASSLMGQGGDEQYFGPGTRLTVT.